A single sample is the source of the 19 T cell receptor beta chains below, sequenced in a study of vaccination and CD4 T cells after COVID-19. Oncomine TCR Beta short-read sequencing was applied to DNA from cultured CD4+ T cells. TCRdb fed the PCR reads into MiXCR, producing one record per CDR3 protein. Seen here are some 23,000 distinct CDR3 sequences, around 46% observed once, and the top ten hold 4% to 5%. Antigens of these TCRs are unknown. Time point in this sample: late sampling 161 to 241 days after vaccination in a few convalescent patients. Indicated treatment: 10-day PBMC culture with coronavirus spike peptide pools or control peptides (ViraFEST assay). The input for sequencing was CD4+ T cells from blood, cultured in vitro, taken about 7 months after SARS-CoV-2 vaccination. These receptors all stem from a human donor who had recovered from COVID-19.

The rearrangement uses TRBV28 and TRBJ2-5, with TRBD2 matching over 11 bases. The length of the CDR3 is 15 residues. V dropped 6 bases and J dropped 4; count of bases not matched to a gene: 7. CDR1 is MDHEN, CDR2 SYDVKM, per germline. The CDR3 region is CASRAGLAGGETQYF. DNA for the CDR3: TGTGCCAGCAGAGCGGGGCTAGCGGGAGGAGAGACCCAGTACTTC.

The gene calls are TRBV6-2 or TRBV6-3 and TRBJ2-5, with TRBD2 identical over 13 bases. CDR3 size: 17 residues. Germline V lookup: CDR1 MNHEY, CDR2 SVGEGT. The ends lost 5 bases at V and 5 bases at J; junction bases unmatched: 11. CDR3 region: CASSVTSGRTLKETQYF. DNA of the CDR3: TGTGCCAGCAGTGTGACTAGCGGGAGGACGTTAAAGGAGACCCAGTACTTC.

In its sample, this clonotype was seen a few times. This rearrangement joins TRBV20-1 to TRBJ1-5; 10 bases map to TRBD1. There are 20 residues in the CDR3. Germline V CDR1 and CDR2: DFQATT, SNEGSKA (reference sequence). V was clipped by 1 base and J by 0 bases; unmatched bases: 15. The CDR3 spells CSARGITRNRDRGSNQPQHF. The CDR3 nucleotides are TGCAGTGCTAGAGGTATTACACGAAACCGGGACAGGGGTAGCAATCAGCCCCAGCATTTT.

The rearrangement joins TRBV6-1 to TRBJ2-7; D perhaps matches TRBD1 (6 bases). The CDR3 extends over 16 amino acids. The germline gives CDR1 MNHNS, CDR2 SASEGT. V was clipped by 4 bases and J by 2 bases, with 18 bases between them. DNA of the CDR3: TGTGCCAGCAGTGGGCCCGTGAAGGGGGTAACCTACGAGCAGTACTTC. Its protein is CASSGPVKGVTYEQYF.

The rearrangement uses TRBV27 and TRBJ2-3; TRBD1 agrees at 8 bases. The CDR3 runs 16 residues. Germline assignment: CDR1 MNHEY and CDR2 SMNVEV (reference sequence). V was clipped by 6 bases and J by 1 base; unmatched bases: 9. The chain's CDR3 is CASSNDRGVGTDTQYF. CDR3 DNA: TGTGCCAGCAGCAACGACAGGGGCGTGGGCACAGATACGCAGTATTTT.

The sample holds a few counts of this clonotype. The V gene is TRBV28, the J gene TRBJ2-2, with D maybe TRBD2 (6 bases). V gave up 8 bases and J gave up 7 bases, with 20 bases separating them. The CDR3 spans 15 residues. The germline V gene has CDR1 MDHEN and CDR2 SYDVKM. CDR3 in DNA: TGTGCCAGCGAACGAGGAGGGTCTAACGGCGGGGAGCTGTTTTTT. It encodes CASERGGSNGGELFF.

This clonotype was picked up a small number of times. Here the CDR3 DNA reads TGTGCCACCAGTGATACCGGACAGGGAGGGAATGAGCAGTTCTTC. Protein sequence: CATSDTGQGGNEQFF. The gene calls are TRBV24-1 and TRBJ2-1; tentative D call: TRBD1 (8 bases). Germline V gene lookup returns CDR1 KGHDR and CDR2 SFDVKD. V was shortened by 3 bases and J by 7 bases, with 15 bases between the two germline ends. This CDR3 is 15 amino acids long.

The V and J genes are TRBV28 and TRBJ2-5; D gene unclear. This CDR3 contains 11 residues. V lost 3 bases, J lost 11 bases, and 10 bases lay in between. Germline CDR1 is MDHEN and CDR2 is SYDVKM. For the CDR3, the DNA is TGTGCCAGCAGTTTGACCGATGCTCAGTACTTC. It encodes CASSLTDAQYF.

This clonotype was counted between two and nine times. V gene TRBV24-1 combines with J gene TRBJ2-2; 13 bases match TRBD2. The length of the CDR3 is 18 residues. V shed 3 bases, J shed 6 bases, and the junction held 9 bases outside the gene matches. Germline V gene data show CDR1 as KGHDR and CDR2 as SFDVKD. CDR3 sequence reads: CATSDPGLAGVLSGELFF. The CDR3, as DNA: TGTGCCACCAGTGATCCCGGACTAGCGGGAGTACTGTCCGGGGAGCTGTTTTTT.

This clonotype turned up a few times. The chain carries TRBV20-1 and TRBJ2-3, with D possibly TRBD2 on 6 matching bases. CDR3 length: 14 residues. With 4 bases removed from V and 0 bases from J, the gap between germline ends came to 11 bases. Looked up from germline, CDR1 is DFQATT and CDR2 is SNEGSKA (reference sequence). The CDR3 here is CSATLRGSTDTQYF. The CDR3 region has the DNA TGCAGTGCTACGCTGCGGGGTAGCACAGATACGCAGTATTTT.

V gene TRBV7-3 combines with J gene TRBJ2-3, with D unclear. Trimming stripped 0 bases from V and 2 bases from J, with 3 bases between. There are 13 residues in the CDR3. Per the germline V gene, CDR1 is SGHTA and CDR2 is FQGTGA. The CDR3, as DNA: TGTGCCAGCAGCTTAACTTACACAGATACGCAGTATTTT. Translation gives CASSLTYTDTQYF.

This chain uses TRBV27 with TRBJ1-6; D ambiguous. Germline CDR1 and CDR2: MNHEY and SMNVEV (reference sequence). This CDR3 spans 15 amino acids. Trimming shortened V by 8 bases and J by 3 bases, and 14 bases separated the two germline ends. CDR3 nucleotides: TGTGCCAGCCACGGTCGGGGAATCTATAATTCACCCCTCCACTTT. Protein sequence: CASHGRGIYNSPLHF.

The chain employs TRBV7-2 and TRBJ2-7, with 8 bases that match TRBD1. This CDR3 has 14 amino acids. Germline values: CDR1 SGHTA, CDR2 FQGNSA. Trimming at V came to 1 base and at J to 7 bases, leaving 6 bases not matched to a gene. The CDR3 DNA sequence: TGTGCCAGCAGCTTAGGAGTCAGGGGGCAGGAGCAGTACTTC. Translation gives CASSLGVRGQEQYF.

The V call is TRBV6-1, the J call TRBJ2-5; no reliable D call. Deletions cut 6 bases from V and 1 base from J, with 12 bases between. The germline CDR1 and CDR2 sequences are MNHNS and SASEGT. The CDR3 loop spans 14 amino acids. CDR3 residues: CASSSRRRQETQYF. The CDR3 nucleotides are TGTGCCAGCAGCAGTCGACGGCGCCAAGAGACCCAGTACTTC.

V usage is TRBV20-1 and J usage is TRBJ2-2, with TRBD2 as a possible D gene (5 bases). The CDR3 sequence is 14 residues long. Germline values: CDR1 DFQATT, CDR2 SNEGSKA (reference sequence). V was shortened by 6 bases and J by 5 bases, with 16 bases between the two germline ends. As DNA, the CDR3 is TGCAGTGCCCCCACGGGGTCCGCGACCGGGGAGCTGTTTTTT. It specifies CSAPTGSATGELFF.

This clonotype has just a few counts. The chain recombines TRBV5-4 with TRBJ2-5; 9 nucleotides line up with TRBD2. CDR1 is SGHNT and CDR2 is YYREEE in the germline V gene (reference sequence). V lost 4 bases and J lost 3; bases outside the gene matches: 4. This CDR3 is built from 14 residues. CDR3 coding DNA: TGTGCCAGCAGCGTGGGACTAGCTAAAGAGACCCAGTACTTC. Amino acid sequence: CASSVGLAKETQYF.

V and J are TRBV20-1 and TRBJ1-1; D remains unclear. V lost 2 bases and J 3 bases, leaving 13 bases between the germline ends. This CDR3 region has 14 residues. Germline CDR1 reads DFQATT; CDR2 reads SNEGSKA (reference sequence). CDR3 bases: TGCAGTGCTAGAAGGGTTAGGTGGGACACTGAAGCTTTCTTT. This encodes CSARRVRWDTEAFF.

This clonotype was recorded a few times. The genes are TRBV7-8 and TRBJ2-3, with D possibly TRBD2 on 5 matching bases. CDR1 is SGHVS, CDR2 FQNEAQ, per germline. Trimming cost V 3 bases and J 4 bases, with 11 bases left between them. The CDR3 runs 14 residues. CDR3 residues: CASSFRELADTQYF. The CDR3 DNA follows: TGTGCCAGCAGCTTTAGGGAGTTGGCAGATACGCAGTATTTT.

V and J are TRBV15 and TRBJ2-5; 10 positions agree with TRBD1. V shed 0 bases and J 5 bases; nucleotides not matched to a gene: 9. The V gene's germline CDR1 is LNHNV and CDR2 YYDKDF (reference sequence). The CDR3 loop spans 17 amino acids. The chain's CDR3 is CATSRDGSGTGAETQYF. The CDR3 nucleotides read TGTGCCACCAGCAGAGATGGCTCTGGGACAGGGGCGGAGACCCAGTACTTC.